Described below is a single T cell receptor (beta chain) sequence and its context. The assay was immunoSEQ multiplex PCR, and TCRdb's table has in-frame clones only and misses some. Altogether about 32,000 clones are present, about 90% being singletons, with the ten largest covering less than 1.2%. The data were taken from a study of blood T cell repertoires in COVID-19. CDR3 size: 16 residues. The V and J ends lost 3 bases and 5 bases respectively, with 18 bases between them. The germline gives CDR1 KGHDR, CDR2 SFDVKD. The chain couples TRBV24-1 to TRBJ2-5, with D perhaps matching TRBD1 (6 bases). The source is a man between 65 and 79 years old with active or convalescent COVID-19. The sequencing input was peripheral blood. CDR3: CATSDPRDTPGETQYF. In DNA form, the CDR3 reads TGTGCCACCAGTGATCCCCGGGACACCCCTGGGGAGACCCAGTACTTC.